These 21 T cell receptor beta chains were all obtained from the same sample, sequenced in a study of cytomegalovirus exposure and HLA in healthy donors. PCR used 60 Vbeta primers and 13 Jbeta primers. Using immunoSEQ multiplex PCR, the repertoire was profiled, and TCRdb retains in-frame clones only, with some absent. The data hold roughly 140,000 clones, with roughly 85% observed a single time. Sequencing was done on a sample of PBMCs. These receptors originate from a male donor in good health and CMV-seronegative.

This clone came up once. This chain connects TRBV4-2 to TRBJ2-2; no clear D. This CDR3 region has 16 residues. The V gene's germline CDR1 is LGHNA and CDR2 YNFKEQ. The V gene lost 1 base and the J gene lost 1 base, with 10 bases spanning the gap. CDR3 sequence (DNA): TGTGCCAGCAGCCAAGGGGCAGAATGGAACACCGGGGAGCTGTTTTTT. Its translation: CASSQGAEWNTGELFF.

CDR3 nucleotides: TGTGCCACAAAGGGACAGAATAGCAATCAGCCCCAGCATTTT. It translates to CATKGQNSNQPQHF. The chain uses TRBV6-5 and TRBJ1-5; 7 bases are a match to TRBD1. The CDR3 is made up of 14 amino acids. V trimming: 10 bases; J trimming: 0 bases; junction bases outside the gene matches: 6. From germline, CDR1 is MNHEY and CDR2 SVGAGI.

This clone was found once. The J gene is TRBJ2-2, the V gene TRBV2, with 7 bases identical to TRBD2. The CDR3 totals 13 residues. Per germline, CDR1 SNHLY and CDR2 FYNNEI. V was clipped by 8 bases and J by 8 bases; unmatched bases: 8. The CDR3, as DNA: TGTGCCAGCGCCCTTGCGGGAGAGGGGGAGCTGTTTTTT. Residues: CASALAGEGELFF.

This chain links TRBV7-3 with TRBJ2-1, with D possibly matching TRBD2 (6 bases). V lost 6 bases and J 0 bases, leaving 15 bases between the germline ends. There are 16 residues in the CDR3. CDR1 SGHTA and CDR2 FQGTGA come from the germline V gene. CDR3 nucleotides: TGTGCCAGCAGTTCTCTAGCGACGAGCTCCTACAATGAGCAGTTCTTC. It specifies CASSSLATSSYNEQFF.

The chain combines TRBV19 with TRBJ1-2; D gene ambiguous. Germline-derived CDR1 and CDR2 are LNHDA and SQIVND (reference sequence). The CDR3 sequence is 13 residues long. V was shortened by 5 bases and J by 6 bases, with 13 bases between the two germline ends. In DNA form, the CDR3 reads TGTGCCAGTAGTCCGTCGTTACTTAATGGCTACACCTTC. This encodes CASSPSLLNGYTF.

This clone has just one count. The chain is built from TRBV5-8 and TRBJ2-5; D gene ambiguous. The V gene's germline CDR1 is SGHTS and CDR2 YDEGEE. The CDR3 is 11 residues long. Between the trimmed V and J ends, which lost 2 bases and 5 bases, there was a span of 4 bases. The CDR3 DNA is TGTGCCAGCAGCTTTTCGGAGACCCAGTACTTC. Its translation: CASSFSETQYF.

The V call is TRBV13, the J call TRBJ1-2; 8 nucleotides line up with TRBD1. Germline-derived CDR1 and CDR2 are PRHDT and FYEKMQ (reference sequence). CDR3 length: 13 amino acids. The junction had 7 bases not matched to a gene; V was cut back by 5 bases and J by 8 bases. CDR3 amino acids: CASSHGQGLGYTF. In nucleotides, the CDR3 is TGTGCCAGCAGCCATGGACAGGGATTAGGCTACACCTTC.

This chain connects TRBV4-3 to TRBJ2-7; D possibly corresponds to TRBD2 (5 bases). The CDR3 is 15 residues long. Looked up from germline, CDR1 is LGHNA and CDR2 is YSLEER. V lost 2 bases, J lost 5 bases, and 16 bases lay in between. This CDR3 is CASSQTAAVPDEQYF. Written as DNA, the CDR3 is TGCGCCAGCAGCCAAACCGCAGCGGTTCCCGACGAGCAGTACTTC.

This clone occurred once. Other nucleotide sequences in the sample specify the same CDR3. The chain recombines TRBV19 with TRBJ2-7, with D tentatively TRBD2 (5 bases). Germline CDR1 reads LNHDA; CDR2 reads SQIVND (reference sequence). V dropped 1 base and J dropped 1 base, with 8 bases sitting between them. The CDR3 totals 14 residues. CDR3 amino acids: CASSIVPGSYEQYF. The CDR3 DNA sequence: TGTGCCAGTAGTATAGTCCCGGGGTCCTACGAGCAGTACTTC. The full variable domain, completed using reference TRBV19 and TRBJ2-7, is DGGITQSPKYLFRKEGQNVTLSCEQNLNHDAMYWYRQDPGQGLRLIYYSQIVNDFQKGDIAEGYSVSREKKESFPLTVTSAQKNPTAFYLCASSIVPGSYEQYFGPGTRLTVT.

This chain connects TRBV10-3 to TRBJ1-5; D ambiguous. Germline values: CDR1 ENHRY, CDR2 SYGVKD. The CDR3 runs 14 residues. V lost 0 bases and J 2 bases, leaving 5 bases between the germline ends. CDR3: CAISESGGNQPQHF. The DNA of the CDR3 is TGTGCCATCAGTGAGTCGGGCGGCAATCAGCCCCAGCATTTT.

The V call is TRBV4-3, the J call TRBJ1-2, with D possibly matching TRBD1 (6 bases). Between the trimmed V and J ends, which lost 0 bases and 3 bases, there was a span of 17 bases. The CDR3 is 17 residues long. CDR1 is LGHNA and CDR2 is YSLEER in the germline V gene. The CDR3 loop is CASSQDRGLTSYYGYTF. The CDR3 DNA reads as TGCGCCAGCAGCCAAGACAGGGGTTTAACATCGTACTATGGCTACACCTTC.

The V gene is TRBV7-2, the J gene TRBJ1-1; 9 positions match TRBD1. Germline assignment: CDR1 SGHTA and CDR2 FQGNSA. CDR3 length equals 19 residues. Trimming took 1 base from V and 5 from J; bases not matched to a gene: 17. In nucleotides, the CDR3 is TGTGCCAGCAGCTTAGTCTGGGTTACAGGGGGCGCGAGGGGGACTGAAGCTTTCTTT. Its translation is CASSLVWVTGGARGTEAFF.

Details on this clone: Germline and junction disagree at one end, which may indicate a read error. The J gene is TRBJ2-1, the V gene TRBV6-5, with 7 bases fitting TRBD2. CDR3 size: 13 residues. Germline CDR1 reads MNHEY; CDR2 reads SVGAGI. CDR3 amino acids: CASSDSETSEQFF. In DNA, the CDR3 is TGTGCCAGCAGTGACTCCGAGACTAGCGAGCAGTTCTTC.

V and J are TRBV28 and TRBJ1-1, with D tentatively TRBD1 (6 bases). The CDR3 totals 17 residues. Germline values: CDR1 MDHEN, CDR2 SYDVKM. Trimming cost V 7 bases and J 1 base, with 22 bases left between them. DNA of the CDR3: TGTGCCAGCAATTCCCCGGGGGGGGCGGCCAAGAACACTGAAGCTTTCTTT. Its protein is CASNSPGGAAKNTEAFF.

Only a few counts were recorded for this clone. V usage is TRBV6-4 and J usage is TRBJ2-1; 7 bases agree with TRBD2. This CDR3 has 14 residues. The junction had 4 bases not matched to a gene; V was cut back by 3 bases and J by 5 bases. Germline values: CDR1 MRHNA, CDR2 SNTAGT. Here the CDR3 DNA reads TGTGCCAGCAGTGAGGGGGGGGACCACAATGAGCAGTTCTTC. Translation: CASSEGGDHNEQFF.

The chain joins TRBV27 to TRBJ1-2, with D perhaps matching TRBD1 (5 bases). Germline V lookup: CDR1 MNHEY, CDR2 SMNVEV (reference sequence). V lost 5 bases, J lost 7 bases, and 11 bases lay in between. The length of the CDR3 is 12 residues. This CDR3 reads CASSHGGIGYTF. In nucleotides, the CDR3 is TGTGCCAGCAGTCACGGGGGGATTGGCTACACCTTC.

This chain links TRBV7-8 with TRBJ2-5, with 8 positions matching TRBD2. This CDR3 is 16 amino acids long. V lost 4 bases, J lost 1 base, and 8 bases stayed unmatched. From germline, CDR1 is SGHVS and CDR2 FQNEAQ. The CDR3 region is CASSSDLLAVQETQYF. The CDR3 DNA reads TGTGCCAGCAGCTCAGACCTACTAGCGGTCCAAGAGACCCAGTACTTC.

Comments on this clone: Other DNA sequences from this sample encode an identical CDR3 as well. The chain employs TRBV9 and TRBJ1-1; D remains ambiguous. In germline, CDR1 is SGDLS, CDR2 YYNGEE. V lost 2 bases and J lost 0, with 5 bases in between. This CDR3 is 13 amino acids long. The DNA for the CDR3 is TGTGCCAGCAGCGTGGCAGTGAACACTGAAGCTTTCTTT. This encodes CASSVAVNTEAFF. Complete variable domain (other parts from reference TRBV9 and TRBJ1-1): DSGVTQTPKHLITATGQRVTLRCSPRSGDLSVYWYQQSLDQGLQFLIQYYNGEERAKGNILERFSAQQFPDLHSELNLSSLELGDSALYFCASSVAVNTEAFFGQGTRLTVV.

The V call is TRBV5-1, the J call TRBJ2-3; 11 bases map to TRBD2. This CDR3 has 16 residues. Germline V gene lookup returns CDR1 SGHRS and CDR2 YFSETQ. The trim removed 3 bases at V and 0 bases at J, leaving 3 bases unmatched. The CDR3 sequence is CASSSLAGGSTDTQYF. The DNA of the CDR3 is TGCGCCAGCAGCTCCTTAGCGGGGGGGAGCACAGATACGCAGTATTTT.

The CDR3 protein is CASSDPPKGDYEQYF. DNA for the CDR3: TGCGCCAGCAGTGACCCTCCAAAGGGAGACTACGAGCAGTACTTC. The gene calls are TRBV10-2 and TRBJ2-7; TRBD2 is a possible D gene (5 bases). With 3 bases removed from V and 3 bases from J, the gap between germline ends came to 15 bases. The CDR3 contains 15 residues. Germline V gene sequence: CDR1 WSHSY, CDR2 SAAADI.

Written as DNA, the CDR3 is TGTGCCAGTAGTATGATGGGTCGAGGGAACGAGCAGTACTTC. The encoded protein is CASSMMGRGNEQYF. This rearrangement joins TRBV19 to TRBJ2-7; maybe TRBD2 (5 bases). The V gene's germline CDR1 is LNHDA and CDR2 SQIVND (reference sequence). The V gene lost 3 bases and the J gene lost 5 bases, with 14 bases spanning the gap. This CDR3 is built from 14 residues.